This TCR beta chain was sequenced in a study of metastatic and nonmetastatic thyroid tumors. Every patient was untreated before thyroid surgery. This clone was observed a few times. TCRdb ran MiXCR on the PCR reads. This sample has about 34,000 clones, with roughly a third found just once. Trimming removed 4 bases from V and 0 bases from J, with 12 bases in between. The CDR3 spans 15 residues. Germline CDR1 LGHNA, CDR2 YSLEER. The source is a female donor with papillary thyroid cancer or a benign thyroid nodule (not recorded which). Some clones in this sample may be carry-over from other donors' samples. Sequencing used tumor tissue. The rearrangement links TRBV4-3 to TRBJ1-1, with D possibly matching TRBD1 (5 bases). The chain's CDR3 is CASSPRQGLNTEAFF. The CDR3 DNA reads TGCGCCAGCAGCCCCCGGCAGGGATTGAACACTGAAGCTTTCTTT.